This T cell receptor beta chain appears in the sequencing data of a study of T cell changes during pregnancy in multiple sclerosis. Some clones are missing from TCRdb's copy, which holds only in-frame ones; the method was immunoSEQ multiplex PCR. The repertoire holds roughly 72,000 clones, with more than 80% as singletons. Germline values: CDR1 MDHEN, CDR2 SYDVKM. The CDR3 has 12 amino acids. Trimming took off 7 bases at V and 2 bases at J, with 8 bases between the two ends. The receptor was isolated from a female donor in good health, enrolled as a control in a pregnancy study. This chain joins TRBV28 and TRBJ1-2; unclear D gene. Specimen: peripheral blood, collected in the first trimester of pregnancy. CDR3 nucleotide sequence: TGTGCCAGCACCACCGGGAACTATGGCTACACCTTC. Residues: CASTTGNYGYTF.